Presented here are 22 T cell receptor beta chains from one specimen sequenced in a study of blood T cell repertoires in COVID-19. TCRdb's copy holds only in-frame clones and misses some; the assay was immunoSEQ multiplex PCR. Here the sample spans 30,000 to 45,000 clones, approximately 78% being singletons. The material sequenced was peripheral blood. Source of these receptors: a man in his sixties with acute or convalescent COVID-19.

The CDR3 sequence: CASSTGGHQHF. The CDR3 DNA follows: TGTGCCAGCAGTACAGGGGGCCACCAGCATTTT. V gene TRBV6-1 combines with J gene TRBJ1-5; TRBD1 aligns across 9 bases. J lost 12 bases, V lost 5 bases, and 2 bases had no gene match. Germline V gives CDR1 MNHNS, CDR2 SASEGT. The CDR3 length is 11 residues.

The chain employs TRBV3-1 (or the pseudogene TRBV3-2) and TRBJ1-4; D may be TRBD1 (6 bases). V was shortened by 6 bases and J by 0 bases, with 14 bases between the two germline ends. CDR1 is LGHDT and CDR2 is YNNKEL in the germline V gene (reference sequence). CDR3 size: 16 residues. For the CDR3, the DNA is TGTGCCAGCAGTCCAGGGGCAGCCGCAACTAATGAAAAACTGTTTTTT. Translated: CASSPGAAATNEKLFF.

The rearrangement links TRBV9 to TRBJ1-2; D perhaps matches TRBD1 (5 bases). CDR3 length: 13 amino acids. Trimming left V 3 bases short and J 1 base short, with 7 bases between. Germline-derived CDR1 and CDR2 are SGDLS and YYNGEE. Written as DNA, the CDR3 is TGTGCCAGCAGCGCACAGGTTAACTATGGCTACACCTTC. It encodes CASSAQVNYGYTF.

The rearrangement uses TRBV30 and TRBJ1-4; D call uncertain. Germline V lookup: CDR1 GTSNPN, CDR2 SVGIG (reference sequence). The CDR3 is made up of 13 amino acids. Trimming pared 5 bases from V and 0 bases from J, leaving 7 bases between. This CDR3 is CAWLGATNEKLFF. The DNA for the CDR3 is TGTGCCTGGCTCGGAGCAACTAATGAAAAACTGTTTTTT.

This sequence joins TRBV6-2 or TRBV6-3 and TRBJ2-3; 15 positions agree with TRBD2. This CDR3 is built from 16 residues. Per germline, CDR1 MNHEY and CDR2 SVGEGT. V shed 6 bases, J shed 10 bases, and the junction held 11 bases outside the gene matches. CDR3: CASSPGLAGGLGAQYF. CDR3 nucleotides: TGTGCCAGCAGCCCCGGACTAGCGGGAGGGCTTGGGGCGCAGTATTTT.

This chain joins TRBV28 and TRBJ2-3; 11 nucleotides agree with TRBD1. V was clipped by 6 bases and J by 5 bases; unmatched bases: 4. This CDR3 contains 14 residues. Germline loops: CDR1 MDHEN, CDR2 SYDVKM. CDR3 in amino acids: CASSSGTGGDTQYF. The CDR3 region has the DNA TGTGCCAGCAGCTCCGGGACAGGGGGAGATACGCAGTATTTT.

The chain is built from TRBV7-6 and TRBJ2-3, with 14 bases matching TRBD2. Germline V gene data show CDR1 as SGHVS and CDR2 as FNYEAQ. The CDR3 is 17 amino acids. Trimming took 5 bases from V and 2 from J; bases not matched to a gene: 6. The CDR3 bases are TGTGCCAGCAGCCAAAGACTAGCGGGAGGGGTCACAGATACGCAGTATTTT. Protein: CASSQRLAGGVTDTQYF.

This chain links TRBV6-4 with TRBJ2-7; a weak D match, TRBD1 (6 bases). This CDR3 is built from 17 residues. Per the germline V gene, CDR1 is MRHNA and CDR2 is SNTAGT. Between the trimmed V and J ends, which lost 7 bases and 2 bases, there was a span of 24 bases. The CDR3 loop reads CASTPLVGTNITYEQYF. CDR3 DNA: TGTGCCAGCACCCCACTCGTAGGGACAAATATTACCTACGAGCAGTACTTC.

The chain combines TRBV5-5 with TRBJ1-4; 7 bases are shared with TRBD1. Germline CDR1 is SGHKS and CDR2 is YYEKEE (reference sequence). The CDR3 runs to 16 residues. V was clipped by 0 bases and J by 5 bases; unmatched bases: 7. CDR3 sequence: CASSLEGAGMNEKLFF. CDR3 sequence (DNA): TGTGCCAGCAGCTTGGAGGGGGCCGGGATGAATGAAAAACTGTTTTTT.

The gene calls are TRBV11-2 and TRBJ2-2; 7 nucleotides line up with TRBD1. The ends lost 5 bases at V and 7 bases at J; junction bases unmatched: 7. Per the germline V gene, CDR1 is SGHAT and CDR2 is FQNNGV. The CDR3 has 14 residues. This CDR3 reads CASSEQAGGGELFF. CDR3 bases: TGTGCCAGCAGCGAGCAGGCAGGGGGCGGGGAGCTGTTTTTT.

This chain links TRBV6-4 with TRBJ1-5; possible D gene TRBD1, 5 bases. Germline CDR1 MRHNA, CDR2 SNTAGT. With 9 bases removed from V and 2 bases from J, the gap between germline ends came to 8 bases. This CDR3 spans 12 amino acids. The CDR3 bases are TGTGCCAGGGACATTCGCAATCAGCCCCAGCATTTT. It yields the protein CARDIRNQPQHF.

The CDR3 DNA reads TGTGCCAGCAGTGACTCAGGGGGACAGACAGTTCTGAACACTGAAGCTTTCTTT. Its protein is CASSDSGGQTVLNTEAFF. The chain uses TRBV6-4 and TRBJ1-1; 7 bases are a match to TRBD1. Germline CDR1 and CDR2: MRHNA and SNTAGT. Unmatched junction bases numbered 10, after V lost 0 bases and J lost 0 bases. This CDR3 has 18 amino acids.

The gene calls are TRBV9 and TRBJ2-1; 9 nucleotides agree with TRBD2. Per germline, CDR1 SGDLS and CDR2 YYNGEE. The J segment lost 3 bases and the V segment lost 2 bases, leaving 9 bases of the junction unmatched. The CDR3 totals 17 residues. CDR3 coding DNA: TGTGCCAGCAGCGTCTTTCCTAGCGGGGTTCTCTACAATGAGCAGTTCTTC. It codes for CASSVFPSGVLYNEQFF.

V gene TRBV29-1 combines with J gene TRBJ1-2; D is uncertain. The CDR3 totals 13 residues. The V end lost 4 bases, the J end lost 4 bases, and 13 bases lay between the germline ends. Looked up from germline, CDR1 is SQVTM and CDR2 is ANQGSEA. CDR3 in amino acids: CSVVGTEGYGYTF. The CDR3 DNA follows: TGCAGCGTTGTTGGTACAGAAGGCTATGGCTACACCTTC. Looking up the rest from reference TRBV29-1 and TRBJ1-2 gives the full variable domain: SAVISQKPSRDICQRGTSLTIQCQVDSQVTMMFWYRQQPGQSLTLIATANQGSEATYESGFVIDKFPISRPNLTFSTLTVSNMSPEDSSIYLCSVVGTEGYGYTFGSGTRLTVV.

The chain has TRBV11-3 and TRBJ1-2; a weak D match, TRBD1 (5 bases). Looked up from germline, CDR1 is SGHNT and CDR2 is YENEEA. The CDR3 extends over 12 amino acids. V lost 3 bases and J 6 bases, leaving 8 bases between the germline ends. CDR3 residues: CASSFDRDGYTF. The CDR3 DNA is TGTGCCAGCAGCTTCGACAGAGATGGCTACACCTTC.

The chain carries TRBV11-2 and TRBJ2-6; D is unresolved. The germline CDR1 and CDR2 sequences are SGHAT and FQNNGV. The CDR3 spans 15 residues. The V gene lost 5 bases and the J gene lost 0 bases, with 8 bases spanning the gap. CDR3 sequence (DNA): TGTGCCAGCAGCCCCGACATCTCTGGGGCCAACGTCCTGACTTTC. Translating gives CASSPDISGANVLTF.

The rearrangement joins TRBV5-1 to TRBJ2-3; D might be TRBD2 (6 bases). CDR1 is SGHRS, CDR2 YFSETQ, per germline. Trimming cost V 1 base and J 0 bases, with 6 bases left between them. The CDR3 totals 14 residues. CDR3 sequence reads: CASSLSGSTDTQYF. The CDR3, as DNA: TGCGCCAGCAGCTTGAGCGGGAGCACAGATACGCAGTATTTT.

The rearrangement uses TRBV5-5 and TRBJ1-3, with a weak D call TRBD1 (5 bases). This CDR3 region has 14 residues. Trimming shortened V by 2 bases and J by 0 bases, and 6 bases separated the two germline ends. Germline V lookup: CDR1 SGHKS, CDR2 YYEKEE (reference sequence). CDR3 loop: CASSLGVSGNTIYF. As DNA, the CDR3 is TGTGCCAGCAGCTTAGGGGTCTCTGGAAACACCATATATTTT. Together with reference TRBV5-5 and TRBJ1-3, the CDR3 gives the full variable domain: DAGVTQSPTHLIKTRGQQVTLRCSPISGHKSVSWYQQVLGQGPQFIFQYYEKEERGRGNFPDRFSARQFPNYSSELNVNALLLGDSALYLCASSLGVSGNTIYFGEGSWLTVV.

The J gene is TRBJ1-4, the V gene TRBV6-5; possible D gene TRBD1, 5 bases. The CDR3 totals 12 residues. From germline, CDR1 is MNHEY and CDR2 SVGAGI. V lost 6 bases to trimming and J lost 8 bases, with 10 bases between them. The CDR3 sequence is CASRTVVEKLFF. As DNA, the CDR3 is TGTGCCAGCAGGACAGTGGTGGAAAAACTGTTTTTT.

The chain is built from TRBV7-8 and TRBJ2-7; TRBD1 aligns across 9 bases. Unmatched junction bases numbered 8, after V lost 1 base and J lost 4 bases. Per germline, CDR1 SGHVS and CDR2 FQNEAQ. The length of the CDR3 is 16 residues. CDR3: CASSLDFRDRAYEQYF. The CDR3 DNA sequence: TGTGCCAGCAGCTTAGACTTTCGGGACAGGGCATACGAGCAGTACTTC.

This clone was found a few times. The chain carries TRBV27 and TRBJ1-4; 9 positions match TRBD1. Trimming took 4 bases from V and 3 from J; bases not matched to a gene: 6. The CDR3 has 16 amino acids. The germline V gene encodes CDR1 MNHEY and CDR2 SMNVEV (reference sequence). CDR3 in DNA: TGTGCCAGCAGTTCGATACAGGGGGCGCCTAATGAAAAACTGTTTTTT. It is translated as CASSSIQGAPNEKLFF.

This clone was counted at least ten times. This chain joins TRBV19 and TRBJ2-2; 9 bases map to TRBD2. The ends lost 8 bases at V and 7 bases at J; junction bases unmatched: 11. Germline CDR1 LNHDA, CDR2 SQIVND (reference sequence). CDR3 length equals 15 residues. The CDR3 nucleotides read TGTGCCAGTGGTAGCGGGAGAGGAATAGGCGGGGAGCTGTTTTTT. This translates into CASGSGRGIGGELFF.